Many counts were recorded for the clone carrying this TCR beta chain. Unique molecular identifiers were built into the TCRbeta library. TCRdb passed the PCR reads through MiXCR, listing each CDR3 protein once. The sample contains 150,000 to 200,000 distinct CDR3 sequences, about 6.3% of which appear only once. This sample is part of a study of T-cell reconstitution after alpha-beta-depleted transplantation in children. V was clipped by 3 bases and J by 4 bases, with 13 bases between them. This CDR3 comprises 15 residues. Source: PBMCs from the stem cell graft donor, taken from the stem cell graft. This chain connects TRBV12-3 or TRBV12-4 to TRBJ2-1, with a weak D call TRBD1 (5 bases). The origin of this receptor is a human donor who donated a stem cell graft to a child with Wiskott-Aldrich syndrome. CDR3 residues: CASSLQAGSYNEQFF. The CDR3 region has the DNA TGTGCCAGCAGTTTGCAGGCAGGGTCATACAATGAGCAGTTCTTC.